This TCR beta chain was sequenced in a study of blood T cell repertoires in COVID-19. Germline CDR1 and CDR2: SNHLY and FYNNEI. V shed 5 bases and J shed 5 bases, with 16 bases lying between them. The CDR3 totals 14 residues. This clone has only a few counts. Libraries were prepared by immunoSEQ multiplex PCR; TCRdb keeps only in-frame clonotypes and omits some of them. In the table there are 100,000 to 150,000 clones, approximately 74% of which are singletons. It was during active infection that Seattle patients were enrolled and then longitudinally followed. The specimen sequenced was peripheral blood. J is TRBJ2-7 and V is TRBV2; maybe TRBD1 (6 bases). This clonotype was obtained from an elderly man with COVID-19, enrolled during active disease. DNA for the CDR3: TGTGCCAGCAGTAACCGGCCTGGGGGCCACGAGCAGTACTTC. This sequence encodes CASSNRPGGHEQYF.